The T cell receptor beta chain under discussion was sequenced for a study of cytomegalovirus exposure and HLA in healthy donors. PCR employed 60 Vbeta and 13 Jbeta primers. The method was immunoSEQ multiplex PCR; TCRdb's version includes in-frame clones alone and lacks a portion of them. The table includes approximately 150,000 clones, over 55% detected once. The sequence came from a man aged 35-49 years in good health and CMV-seronegative. The sequenced sample was PBMCs.

The chain's CDR3 is CASSPRLLQDTQYF. The CDR3 nucleotides read TGTGCCAGCAGCCCAAGACTGTTACAAGATACGCAGTATTTT. The chain carries TRBV14 and TRBJ2-3; unclear D gene. The germline V gene encodes CDR1 SGHDN and CDR2 FVKESK. This CDR3 comprises 14 residues. The germline V and J ends were trimmed by 4 bases and 5 bases, with 13 bases remaining between them.